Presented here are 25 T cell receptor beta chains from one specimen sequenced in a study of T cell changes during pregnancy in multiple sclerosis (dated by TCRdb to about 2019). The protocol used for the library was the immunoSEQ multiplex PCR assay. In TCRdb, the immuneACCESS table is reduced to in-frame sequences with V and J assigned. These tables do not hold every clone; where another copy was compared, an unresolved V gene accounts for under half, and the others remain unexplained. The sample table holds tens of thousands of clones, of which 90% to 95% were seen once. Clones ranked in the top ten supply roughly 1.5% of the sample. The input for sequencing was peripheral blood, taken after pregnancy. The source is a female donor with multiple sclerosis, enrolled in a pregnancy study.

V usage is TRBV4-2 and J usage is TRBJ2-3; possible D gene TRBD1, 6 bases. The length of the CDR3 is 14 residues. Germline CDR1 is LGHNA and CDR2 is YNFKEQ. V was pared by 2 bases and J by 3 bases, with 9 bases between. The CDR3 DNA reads TGTGCCAGCAGCCAATCCGGACAGACAGATACGCAGTATTTT. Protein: CASSQSGQTDTQYF.

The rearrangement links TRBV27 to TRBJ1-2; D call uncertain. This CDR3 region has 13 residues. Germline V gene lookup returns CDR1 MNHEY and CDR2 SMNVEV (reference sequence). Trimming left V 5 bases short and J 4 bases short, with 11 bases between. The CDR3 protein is CASSASGGYGYTF. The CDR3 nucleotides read TGTGCCAGCAGTGCCTCGGGAGGCTATGGCTACACCTTC.

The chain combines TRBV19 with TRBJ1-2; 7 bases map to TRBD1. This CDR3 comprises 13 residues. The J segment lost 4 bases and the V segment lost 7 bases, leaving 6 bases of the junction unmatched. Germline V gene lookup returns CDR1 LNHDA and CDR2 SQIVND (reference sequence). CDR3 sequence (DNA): TGTGCCAGTATAGGGGGACAGAGCTATGGCTACACCTTC. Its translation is CASIGGQSYGYTF.

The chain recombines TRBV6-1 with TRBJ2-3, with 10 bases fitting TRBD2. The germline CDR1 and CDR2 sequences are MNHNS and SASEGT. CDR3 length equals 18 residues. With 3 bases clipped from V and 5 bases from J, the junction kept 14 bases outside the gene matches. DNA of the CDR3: TGTGCCAGCAGTGATAGTAAGAAAGCGGGAGGGCCAGGAGATACGCAGTATTTT. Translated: CASSDSKKAGGPGDTQYF.

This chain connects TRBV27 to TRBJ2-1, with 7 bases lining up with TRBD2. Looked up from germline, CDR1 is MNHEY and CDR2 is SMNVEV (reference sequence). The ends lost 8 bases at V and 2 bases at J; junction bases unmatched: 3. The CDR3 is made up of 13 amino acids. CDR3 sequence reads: CASGAGAYNEQFF. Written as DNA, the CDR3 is TGTGCCAGCGGGGCGGGGGCCTACAATGAGCAGTTCTTC.

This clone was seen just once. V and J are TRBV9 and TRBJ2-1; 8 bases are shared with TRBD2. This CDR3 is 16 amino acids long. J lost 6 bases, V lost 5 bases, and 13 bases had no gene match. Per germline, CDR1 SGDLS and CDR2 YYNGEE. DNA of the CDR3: TGTGCCAGCAGAGGACGAGCGGGAGATTCACCCAATGAGCAGTTCTTC. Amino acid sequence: CASRGRAGDSPNEQFF.

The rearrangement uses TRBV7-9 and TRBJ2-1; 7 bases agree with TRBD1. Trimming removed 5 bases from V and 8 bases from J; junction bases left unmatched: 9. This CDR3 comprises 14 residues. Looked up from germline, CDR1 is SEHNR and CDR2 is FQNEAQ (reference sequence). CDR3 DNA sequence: TGTGCCAGCAGCCTAAGACAGGGTACCGATGAGCAGTTCTTC. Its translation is CASSLRQGTDEQFF.

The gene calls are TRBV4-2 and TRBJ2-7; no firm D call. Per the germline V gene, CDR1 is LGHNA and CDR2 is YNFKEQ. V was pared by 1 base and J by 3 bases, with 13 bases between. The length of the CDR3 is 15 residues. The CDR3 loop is CASSQGARAIYEQYF. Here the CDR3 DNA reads TGTGCCAGCAGCCAAGGGGCACGTGCGATCTACGAGCAGTACTTC.

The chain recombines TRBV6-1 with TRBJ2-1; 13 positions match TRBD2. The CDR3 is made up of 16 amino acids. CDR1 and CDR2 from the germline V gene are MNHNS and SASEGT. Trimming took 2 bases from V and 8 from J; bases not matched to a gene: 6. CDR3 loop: CASSETLAGGMDEQFF. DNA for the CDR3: TGTGCCAGCAGTGAAACACTAGCGGGAGGGATGGATGAGCAGTTCTTC.

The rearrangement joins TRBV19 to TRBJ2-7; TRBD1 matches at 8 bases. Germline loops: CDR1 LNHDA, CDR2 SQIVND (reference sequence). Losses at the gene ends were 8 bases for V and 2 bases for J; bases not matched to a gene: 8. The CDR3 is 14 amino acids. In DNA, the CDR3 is TGTGCCAGTTCCGTAGGACAGGGCACCTACGAGCAGTACTTC. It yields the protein CASSVGQGTYEQYF.

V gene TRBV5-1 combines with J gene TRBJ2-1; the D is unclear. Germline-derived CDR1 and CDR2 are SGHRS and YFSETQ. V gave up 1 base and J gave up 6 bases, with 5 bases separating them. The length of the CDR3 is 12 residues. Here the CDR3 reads CASSLSLNEQFF. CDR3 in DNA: TGCGCCAGCAGCTTGTCACTCAATGAGCAGTTCTTC.

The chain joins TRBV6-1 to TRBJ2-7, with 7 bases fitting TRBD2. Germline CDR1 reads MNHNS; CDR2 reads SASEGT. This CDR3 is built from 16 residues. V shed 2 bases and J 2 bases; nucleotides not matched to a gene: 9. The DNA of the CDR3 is TGTGCCAGCAGTGAATTGGGGGGGACGATACCCTACGAGCAGTACTTC. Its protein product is CASSELGGTIPYEQYF.

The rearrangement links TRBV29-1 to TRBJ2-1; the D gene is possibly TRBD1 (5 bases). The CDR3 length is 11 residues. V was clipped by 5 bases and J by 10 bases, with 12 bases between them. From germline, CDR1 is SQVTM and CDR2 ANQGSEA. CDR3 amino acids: CSVKTPGEQFF. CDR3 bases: TGCAGCGTTAAGACCCCAGGGGAGCAGTTCTTC.

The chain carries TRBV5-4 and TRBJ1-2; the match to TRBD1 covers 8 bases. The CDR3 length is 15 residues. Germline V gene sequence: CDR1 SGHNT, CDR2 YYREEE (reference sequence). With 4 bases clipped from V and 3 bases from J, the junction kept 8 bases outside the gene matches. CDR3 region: CASSPTGGLDYGYTF. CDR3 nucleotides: TGTGCCAGCAGCCCCACAGGGGGGCTAGACTATGGCTACACCTTC.

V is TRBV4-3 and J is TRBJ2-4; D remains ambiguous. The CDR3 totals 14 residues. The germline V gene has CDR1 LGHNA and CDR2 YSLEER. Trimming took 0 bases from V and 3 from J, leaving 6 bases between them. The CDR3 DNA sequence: TGCGCCAGCAGCCAAGATTGGAGCAAAAACATTCAGTACTTC. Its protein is CASSQDWSKNIQYF.

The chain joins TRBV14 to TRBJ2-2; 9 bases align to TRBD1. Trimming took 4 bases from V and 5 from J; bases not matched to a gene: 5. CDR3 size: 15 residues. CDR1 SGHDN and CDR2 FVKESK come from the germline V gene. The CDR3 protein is CASSPGQGKTGELFF. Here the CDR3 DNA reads TGTGCCAGCAGCCCCGGACAGGGGAAGACCGGGGAGCTGTTTTTT. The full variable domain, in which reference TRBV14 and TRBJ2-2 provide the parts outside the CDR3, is EAGVTQFPSHSVIEKGQTVTLRCDPISGHDNLYWYRRVMGKEIKFLLHFVKESKQDESGMPNNRFLAERTGGTYSTLKVQPAELEDSGVYFCASSPGQGKTGELFFGEGSRLTVL.

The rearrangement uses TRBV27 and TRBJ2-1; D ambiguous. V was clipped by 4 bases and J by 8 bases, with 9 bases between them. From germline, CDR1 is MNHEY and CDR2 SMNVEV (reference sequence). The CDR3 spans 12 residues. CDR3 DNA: TGTGCCAGCAGTTCCCAAGCCTATGAGCAGTTCTTC. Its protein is CASSSQAYEQFF.

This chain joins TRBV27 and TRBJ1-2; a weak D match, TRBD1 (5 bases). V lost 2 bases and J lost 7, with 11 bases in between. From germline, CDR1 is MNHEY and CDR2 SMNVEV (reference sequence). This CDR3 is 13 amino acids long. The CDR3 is CASSLEGASGYTF. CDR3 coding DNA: TGTGCCAGCAGTTTAGAAGGGGCGTCTGGCTACACCTTC.

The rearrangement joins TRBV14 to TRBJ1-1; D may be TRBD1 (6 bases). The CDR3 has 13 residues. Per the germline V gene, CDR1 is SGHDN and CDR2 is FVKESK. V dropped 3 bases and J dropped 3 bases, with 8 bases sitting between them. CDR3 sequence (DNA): TGTGCCAGCAGCCATTCAGGGGACACTGAAGCTTTCTTT. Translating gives CASSHSGDTEAFF.

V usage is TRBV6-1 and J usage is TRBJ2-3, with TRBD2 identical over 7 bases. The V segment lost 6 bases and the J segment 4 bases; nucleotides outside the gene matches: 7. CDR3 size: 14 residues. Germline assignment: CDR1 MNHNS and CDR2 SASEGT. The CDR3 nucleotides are TGTGCCAGCAGATCACTAGCGACCGCAGATACGCAGTATTTT. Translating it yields CASRSLATADTQYF.

Here the CDR3 reads CASSSAGQGTYGYTF. As DNA, the CDR3 is TGTGCCAGCAGCTCCGCGGGACAGGGGACGTATGGCTACACCTTC. The chain uses TRBV7-9 and TRBJ1-2, with 10 bases that match TRBD1. The V segment lost 4 bases and the J segment 5 bases; nucleotides outside the gene matches: 7. The CDR3 runs to 15 residues. Germline-derived CDR1 and CDR2 are SEHNR and FQNEAQ (reference sequence).

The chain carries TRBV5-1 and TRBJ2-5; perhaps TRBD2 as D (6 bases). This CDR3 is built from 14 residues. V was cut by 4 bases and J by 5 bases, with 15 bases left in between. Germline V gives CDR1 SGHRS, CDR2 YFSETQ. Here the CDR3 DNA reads TGCGCCAGCAGCAATCGGGACTTCTTGGAGACCCAGTACTTC. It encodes CASSNRDFLETQYF.

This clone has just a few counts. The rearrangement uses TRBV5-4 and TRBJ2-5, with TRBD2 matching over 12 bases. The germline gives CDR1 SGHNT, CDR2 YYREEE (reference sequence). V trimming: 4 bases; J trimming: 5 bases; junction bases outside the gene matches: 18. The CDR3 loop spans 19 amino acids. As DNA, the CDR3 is TGTGCCAGCAGCCGCTCGAACGGAGGACTAGCGGGATCATTCGAGACCCAGTACTTC. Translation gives CASSRSNGGLAGSFETQYF.

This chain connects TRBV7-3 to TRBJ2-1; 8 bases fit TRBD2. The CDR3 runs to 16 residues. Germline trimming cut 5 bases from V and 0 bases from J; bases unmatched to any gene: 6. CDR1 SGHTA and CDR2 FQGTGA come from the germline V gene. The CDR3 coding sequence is TGTGCCAGCAGCGTCACTAGCGGTTACTCCTACAATGAGCAGTTCTTC. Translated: CASSVTSGYSYNEQFF.

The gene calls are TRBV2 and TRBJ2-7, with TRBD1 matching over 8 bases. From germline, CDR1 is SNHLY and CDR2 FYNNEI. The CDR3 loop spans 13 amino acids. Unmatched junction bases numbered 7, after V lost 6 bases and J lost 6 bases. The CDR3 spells CASRPRTGLEQYF. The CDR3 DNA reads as TGTGCCAGCAGGCCTAGGACAGGGCTCGAGCAGTACTTC.